These 12 T cell receptor beta chains came from one sample sequenced in a study of CD8+CD57+ T cells in acquired aplastic anemia. Profiling of TCR beta VDJ combinations and CDR3 sequences used genomic DNA as template. TCRdb called the reads again in MiXCR, with one record for every CDR3 protein. The sample records about 190,000 distinct CDR3 sequences, roughly 56% being singletons. Input material: sorted CD4+, CD8+, or CD8+CD57+ T cells (not recorded which) from PBMCs. These receptors came from a human donor in good health, serving as a control.

DNA for the CDR3: TGTGCCATCGGCAGGCAGGGCTCCTACGAGCAGTACTTC. Translation gives CAIGRQGSYEQYF. The V and J genes are TRBV10-3 and TRBJ2-7; D perhaps matches TRBD1 (5 bases). Germline lookup yields CDR1 ENHRY and CDR2 SYGVKD. There are 13 residues in the CDR3. V was pared by 8 bases and J by 0 bases, with 11 bases between.

As for this clonotype: A much bigger clone sits one base away, suggesting this may be a read error. The V gene is TRBV6-5, the J gene TRBJ2-5, with D possibly being TRBD2 (7 bases). Germline-derived CDR1 and CDR2 are MNHEY and SVGAGI. The CDR3 covers 17 residues. Trimming stripped 2 bases from V and 2 bases from J, with 18 bases between. CDR3 nucleotide sequence: TGTGCCAGCAGTTACCCTGGGGCGGGGGCGTATCAAGAGACCCAGTACTTC. Translating it yields CASSYPGAGAYQETQYF.

The genes are TRBV29-1 and TRBJ1-1; D not resolved. V was shortened by 4 bases and J by 1 base, with 1 base between the two germline ends. The CDR3 runs to 10 residues. The V gene's germline CDR1 is SQVTM and CDR2 ANQGSEA. This CDR3 is CSVANTEAFF. The CDR3 DNA sequence: TGCAGCGTTGCGAACACTGAAGCTTTCTTT.

This clonotype occurred many times. The rearrangement links TRBV7-2 to TRBJ2-2; 9 positions match TRBD1. V gave up 5 bases and J gave up 5 bases; unmatched junction bases: 6. Looked up from germline, CDR1 is SGHTA and CDR2 is FQGNSA. This CDR3 has 15 amino acids. DNA for the CDR3: TGTGCCAGCAGCGATACAGGGGGCGCGACCGGGGAGCTGTTTTTT. It translates to CASSDTGGATGELFF.

On this clonotype: The conserved phenylalanine or tryptophan is not found at the CDR3 terminus, so this likely reflects a read error. The DNA is omitted, as the CDR3 cannot be located on it reliably, and the CDR3 follows TCRdb's listing. V and J are TRBV7-2 and TRBJ2-7; TRBD1, the D gene given by the table, was not confirmed from the DNA. Germline CDR1 SGHTA, CDR2 FQGNSA. The CDR3 sequence runs 12 residues, both termini included. CDR3 protein: CASSLKASTGYY.

The genes are TRBV5-1 and TRBJ2-5; no clear D. In germline, CDR1 is SGHRS, CDR2 YFSETQ. V lost 2 bases and J lost 2, with 10 bases in between. This CDR3 is 14 amino acids long. CDR3 nucleotides: TGCGCCAGCAGCTTTGGGGTGTTACAAGAGACCCAGTACTTC. This codes for CASSFGVLQETQYF.

The chain combines TRBV7-6 with TRBJ1-1, with a possible D match to TRBD1 (6 bases). Germline values: CDR1 SGHVS, CDR2 FNYEAQ. The CDR3 is 13 residues long. Between the trimmed V and J ends, which lost 4 bases and 7 bases, there was a span of 13 bases. CDR3 bases: TGTGCCAGCAGCTCCACTACAGGGAGTGAAGCTTTCTTT. It codes for CASSSTTGSEAFF.

A note on this clonotype: This may be a read error, as it is one base from a much larger clone. The chain is built from TRBV28 and TRBJ1-3; no reliable D call. The CDR3 runs to 12 residues. The ends were cut back, 5 bases at V and 14 bases at J, with 16 bases in the middle. Germline values: CDR1 MDHEN, CDR2 SYDVKM. The CDR3 DNA is TGTGCCAGCAGTACCCCGCGGGGTATTGTATATTTT. As protein: CASSTPRGIVYF.

V and J are TRBV7-9 and TRBJ2-6; the D is unclear. V was cut by 7 bases and J by 2 bases, with 15 bases left in between. Germline-derived CDR1 and CDR2 are SEHNR and FQNEAQ (reference sequence). The CDR3 length is 16 residues. The CDR3 nucleotides read TGTGCCAGCAACTCTCCGTCAAGGGCTGGGGCCAACGTCCTGACTTTC. This sequence encodes CASNSPSRAGANVLTF. The full variable domain, rest sourced from reference TRBV7-9 and TRBJ2-6, is DTGVSQNPRHKITKRGQNVTFRCDPISEHNRLYWYRQTLGQGPEFLTYFQNEAQLEKSRLLSDRFSAERPKGSFSTLEIQRTEQGDSAMYLCASNSPSRAGANVLTFGAGSRLTVL.

The J gene is TRBJ1-2, the V gene TRBV29-1; tentatively, D is TRBD1 (5 bases). V was shortened by 3 bases and J by 8 bases, with 19 bases between the two germline ends. Germline V gene sequence: CDR1 SQVTM, CDR2 ANQGSEA. CDR3 length: 14 residues. DNA for the CDR3: TGCAGCGTTGAGAGGGGAATAGGAGGGCTAGGCTACACCTTC. It yields the protein CSVERGIGGLGYTF.

This chain links TRBV9 with TRBJ1-1; D might be TRBD1 (6 bases). CDR1 and CDR2 from the germline V gene are SGDLS and YYNGEE. Deletions cut 3 bases from V and 4 bases from J, with 16 bases between. The CDR3 length is 15 residues. CDR3 protein: CASSGGGSGITEAFF. The CDR3, as DNA: TGTGCCAGCAGCGGGGGGGGCTCAGGGATCACTGAAGCTTTCTTT.

On this clonotype itself: The conserved final phenylalanine or tryptophan is absent from the CDR3, which likely points to a read error. This chain joins TRBV25-1 and TRBJ2-2, with no clear D. The length of the CDR3 is 13 residues. CDR1 MGHDK and CDR2 SYGVNS come from the germline V gene. Trimming took off 8 bases at V and 0 bases at J, with 7 bases between the two ends. The CDR3 DNA follows: TGTGCCAGCTGTCGTACGAACACCGGGGAGCTGTTTCTT. Translation gives CASCRTNTGELFL.